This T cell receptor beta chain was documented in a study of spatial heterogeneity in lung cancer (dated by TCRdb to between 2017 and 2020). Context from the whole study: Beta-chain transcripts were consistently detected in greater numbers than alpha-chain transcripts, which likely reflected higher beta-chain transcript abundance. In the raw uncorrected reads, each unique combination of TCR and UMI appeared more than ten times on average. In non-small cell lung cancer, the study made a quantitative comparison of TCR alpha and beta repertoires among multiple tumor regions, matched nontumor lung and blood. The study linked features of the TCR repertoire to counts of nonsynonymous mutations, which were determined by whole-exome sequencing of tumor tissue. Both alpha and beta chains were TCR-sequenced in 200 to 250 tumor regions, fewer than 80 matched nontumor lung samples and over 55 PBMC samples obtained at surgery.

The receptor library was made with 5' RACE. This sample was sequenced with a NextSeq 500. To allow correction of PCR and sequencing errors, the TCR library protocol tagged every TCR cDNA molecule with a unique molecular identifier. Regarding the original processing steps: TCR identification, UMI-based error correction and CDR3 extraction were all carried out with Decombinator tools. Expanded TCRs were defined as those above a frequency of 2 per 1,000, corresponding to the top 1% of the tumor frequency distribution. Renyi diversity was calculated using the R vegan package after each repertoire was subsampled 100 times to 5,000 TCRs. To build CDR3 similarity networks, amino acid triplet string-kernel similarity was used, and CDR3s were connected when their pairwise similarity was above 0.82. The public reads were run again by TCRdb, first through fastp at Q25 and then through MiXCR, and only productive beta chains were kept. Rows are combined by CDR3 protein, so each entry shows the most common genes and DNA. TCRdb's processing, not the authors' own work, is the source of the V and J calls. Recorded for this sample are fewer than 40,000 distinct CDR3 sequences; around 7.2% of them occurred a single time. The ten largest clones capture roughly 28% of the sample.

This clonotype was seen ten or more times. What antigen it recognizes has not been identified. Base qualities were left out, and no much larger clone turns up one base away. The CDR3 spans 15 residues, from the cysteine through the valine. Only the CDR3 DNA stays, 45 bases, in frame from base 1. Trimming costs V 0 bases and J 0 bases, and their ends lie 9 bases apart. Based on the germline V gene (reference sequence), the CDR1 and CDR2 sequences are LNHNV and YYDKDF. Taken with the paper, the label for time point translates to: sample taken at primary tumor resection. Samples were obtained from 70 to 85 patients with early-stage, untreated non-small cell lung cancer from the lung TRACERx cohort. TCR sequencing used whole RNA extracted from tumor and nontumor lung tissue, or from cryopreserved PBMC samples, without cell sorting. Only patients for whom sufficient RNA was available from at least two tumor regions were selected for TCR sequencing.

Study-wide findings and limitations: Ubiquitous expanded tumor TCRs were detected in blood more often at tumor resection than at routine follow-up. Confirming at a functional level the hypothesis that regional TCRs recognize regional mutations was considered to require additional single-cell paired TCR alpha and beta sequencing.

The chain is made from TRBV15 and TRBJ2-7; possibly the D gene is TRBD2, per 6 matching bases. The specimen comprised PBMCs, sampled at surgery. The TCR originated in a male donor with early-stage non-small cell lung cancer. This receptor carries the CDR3 CATSRDRGSSYEQYV. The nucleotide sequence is TGTGCCACCAGCAGAGATCGGGGGAGCTCCTACGAGCAGTACGTC.